These 10 T cell receptor beta chains originate from one sample sequenced in a study of blood T cell repertoires in COVID-19. Using immunoSEQ multiplex PCR, the repertoire was profiled, and TCRdb retains in-frame clones only, with some absent. The sample has around 130,000 clones; more than 75% are singletons. Sample: peripheral blood. These receptors originate from a woman of 80 years or more with acute or convalescent COVID-19.

The rearrangement links TRBV7-8 to TRBJ1-5; TRBD1 might be the D (5 bases). Trimming took off 5 bases at V and 2 bases at J, with 13 bases between the two ends. This CDR3 spans 15 amino acids. The germline CDR1 and CDR2 sequences are SGHVS and FQNEAQ. CDR3 in amino acids: CASSPNRWGNQPQHF. The DNA of the CDR3 is TGTGCCAGCAGCCCGAACAGGTGGGGCAATCAGCCCCAGCATTTT.

V usage is TRBV18 and J usage is TRBJ2-7, with a weak D call TRBD2 (6 bases). The V gene's germline CDR1 is KGHSH and CDR2 LQKENI. This CDR3 has 17 amino acids. V dropped 3 bases and J dropped 3 bases, with 21 bases sitting between them. The CDR3 coding sequence is TGTGCCAGCTCACCGTCCAGACTGGACCGACTAGGCTACGAGCAGTACTTC. It codes for CASSPSRLDRLGYEQYF.

The chain recombines TRBV7-2 with TRBJ1-6; D unclear. Per germline, CDR1 SGHTA and CDR2 FQGNSA. The CDR3 length is 16 residues. The V end was cut by 4 bases, the J end by 0 bases, with 10 bases between. The CDR3 loop is CASSYSASSYNSPLHF. In nucleotides, the CDR3 is TGTGCCAGCAGCTACTCAGCGAGCTCCTATAATTCACCCCTCCACTTT.

This clone showed up just once. The V and J genes are TRBV6-6 and TRBJ1-2; D might be TRBD1 (6 bases). Trimming cost V 2 bases and J 5 bases, with 9 bases left between them. Germline CDR1 MNHNY, CDR2 SVGAGI (reference sequence). The CDR3 runs 13 residues. The CDR3 DNA is TGTGCCAGCAGTTACGACAGGCGATATGGCTACACCTTC. Its protein product is CASSYDRRYGYTF.

This clone was seen only a few times. The rearrangement joins TRBV11-2 to TRBJ2-1, with a tentative D call TRBD2 (5 bases). In germline, CDR1 is SGHAT, CDR2 FQNNGV. This CDR3 is 16 amino acids long. With 8 bases removed from V and 0 bases from J, the gap between germline ends came to 17 bases. CDR3 region: CASQTSRGRSYNEQFF. CDR3 bases: TGTGCCAGCCAAACTTCGCGAGGGCGCTCCTACAATGAGCAGTTCTTC.

This clone was found once. The V gene is TRBV11-2, the J gene TRBJ2-7; TRBD2 matches at 13 bases. The CDR3 covers 14 residues. J was trimmed by 9 bases and V by 5 bases; bases with no gene match: 7. Looked up from germline, CDR1 is SGHAT and CDR2 is FQNNGV. CDR3 in amino acids: CASSPRTSGSGQYF. As DNA, the CDR3 is TGTGCCAGCAGCCCTCGGACTAGCGGGAGTGGGCAGTACTTC.

In regard to this clone: Compared with germline, one end of the junction differs, possibly owing to a read error. The chain combines TRBV5-4 with TRBJ2-2, with D tentatively TRBD1 (6 bases). The CDR3 extends over 14 amino acids. Germline V gene data show CDR1 as SGHNT and CDR2 as YYREEE (reference sequence). The CDR3 spells CATSPGVVAGELFF. In nucleotides, the CDR3 is TGTGCCACCAGCCCAGGGGTAGTGGCCGGGGAGCTGTTTTTT.

The chain carries TRBV5-1 and TRBJ2-1; possibly TRBD2 for D (5 bases). With 4 bases removed from V and 0 bases from J, the gap between germline ends came to 11 bases. The V gene's germline CDR1 is SGHRS and CDR2 YFSETQ. The CDR3 contains 15 residues. The CDR3: CASSPGEISYNEQFF. In nucleotides, the CDR3 is TGCGCCAGCAGCCCCGGGGAGATCTCCTACAATGAGCAGTTCTTC.

The V gene is TRBV7-9, the J gene TRBJ2-1; TRBD1 matches 10 bases. Germline assignment: CDR1 SEHNR and CDR2 FQNEAQ (reference sequence). The CDR3 loop spans 15 amino acids. V dropped 4 bases and J dropped 7; count of bases not matched to a gene: 7. The CDR3 spells CASSSPGTGVNEQFF. DNA of the CDR3: TGTGCCAGCAGCTCCCCCGGGACAGGGGTTAATGAGCAGTTCTTC.

The chain couples TRBV10-3 to TRBJ2-3; TRBD2 aligns across 8 bases. The germline V gene encodes CDR1 ENHRY and CDR2 SYGVKD. The CDR3 extends over 14 amino acids. Unmatched junction bases numbered 2, after V lost 6 bases and J lost 0 bases. The CDR3 loop is CAIRGLGSTDTQYF. In DNA, the CDR3 is TGTGCCATCAGGGGACTAGGCAGCACAGATACGCAGTATTTT.